This T cell receptor beta chain was sequenced in a study of blood T cell repertoires in COVID-19. Study context: Samples representing acute and convalescent COVID-19 were sourced from the United States, Italy and Spain.

CDR3 length: 13 amino acids. V lost 5 bases, J lost 6 bases, and 4 bases stayed unmatched. Germline V gives CDR1 MDHEN, CDR2 SYDVKM. In the original workflow: Reference gene primer amplification gave nucleated cell count estimates. Here immunoSEQ multiplex PCR was the method, and the copy in TCRdb shows in-frame clones only, minus some. V, J and clone size are those of that table, while D and trimming were read from the DNA. The sample holds about 270,000 clones, approximately 86% seen once. V is TRBV28 and J is TRBJ2-7; 10 nucleotides match TRBD1. The TCR comes from a woman aged 50 to 60 with active or convalescent COVID-19. The specimen sequenced was peripheral blood. In DNA form, the CDR3 reads TGTGCCAGCAGTGCCGGGACAGGGGCCGAGCAGTACTTC. It is translated as CASSAGTGAEQYF.